This is a list of T cell receptor beta chains from one sample in a study of beta chain features in type 1 diabetes. The data were produced by immunoSEQ multiplex PCR, yet TCRdb's version contains in-frame clones alone and is incomplete. The sample carries around 340,000 clones, 20% recorded once. The sequenced material came from naive CD4+ T cells from blood. The source is a woman between 18 and 29 years old in good health. CDR3s include the opening cysteine and the closing phenylalanine or tryptophan. D genes are given only for firm matches. Not all rows give a size; the values are once, few, many and, for expanded clones, a class.

TRBV18	-	-	TRBJ2-3	CASSPGTSDTQYF	TGTGCCAGCTCACCCGGGACTTCGGATACGCAGTATTTT
TRBV2	TRBD1	few	TRBJ1-5	CASSVQGARNQPQHF	TGTGCCAGCAGTGTTCAGGGGGCGCGGAATCAGCCCCAGCATTTT
TRBV2	-	few	TRBJ1-5	CASSEGVQPQHF	TGTGCCAGCAGTGAAGGAGTTCAGCCCCAGCATTTT
TRBV2	-	-	TRBJ2-1	CASSVTGLLYNEQFF	TGTGCCAGCAGTGTGACGGGACTCCTCTACAATGAGCAGTTCTTC
TRBV4-1	-	-	TRBJ1-2	CASSRPGGGSGYTF	TGCGCCAGCAGCCGACCCGGGGGGGGCAGCGGCTACACCTTC
TRBV6-5	-	-	TRBJ2-7	CASTSTDYYEQYF	TGTGCCAGCACTTCGACGGACTACTACGAGCAGTACTTC
TRBV30	TRBD1	few	TRBJ1-5	CAWSSDRSDYSNQPQHF	TGTGCCTGGAGTTCGGACAGGTCCGATTATAGCAATCAGCCCCAGCATTTT
TRBV28	-	few	TRBJ2-5	CASSPGQLETQYF	TGTGCCAGCAGCCCCGGACAGCTAGAGACCCAGTACTTC
TRBV2	-	few	TRBJ2-5	CASRGQAQETQYF	TGTGCCAGCAGGGGACAAGCCCAAGAGACCCAGTACTTC
TRBV30	-	-	TRBJ1-4	CAWSSTSRNEKLFF	TGTGCCTGGAGCTCGACAAGCCGAAATGAAAAACTGTTTTTT
TRBV15	-	-	TRBJ1-5	CATSRPGGDGQPQHF	TGTGCCACCAGCAGGCCCGGGGGGGATGGGCAGCCCCAGCATTTT
TRBV27	TRBD2	few	TRBJ2-5	CASSPWTSGGDSQETQYF	TGTGCCAGCAGTCCCTGGACTAGCGGGGGTGACTCCCAAGAGACCCAGTACTTC
TRBV4-3	TRBD1	-	TRBJ1-2	CASSTRTGYNYGYTF	TGCGCCAGCAGCACGAGGACAGGGTACAACTATGGCTACACCTTC
TRBV2	TRBD1	-	TRBJ2-5	CASRAGTGVETQYF	TGTGCCAGCAGAGCCGGGACAGGGGTAGAGACCCAGTACTTC
TRBV29-1	TRBD2	-	TRBJ2-5	CSVEGDKAGSETQYF	TGCAGCGTTGAGGGTGACAAAGCGGGATCAGAGACCCAGTACTTC
TRBV29-1	-	few	TRBJ2-7	CSVERGRDEQYF	TGCAGCGTTGAAAGAGGAAGAGACGAGCAGTACTTC
TRBV11-1	-	-	TRBJ1-3	CASGTSGNTIYF	TGTGCCAGCGGGACATCCGGAAACACCATATATTTT